Below are 16 T cell receptor beta chains sequenced from a single sample in a study of shared clonotypes between healthy human individuals. TCRdb's table, derived via immunoSEQ multiplex PCR, lists solely in-frame clones and lacks some. The table shows about 2 million clones, with roughly 94% occurring only once. The sequencing sample was made of naive CD4+ T cells sorted from blood. Subset denoted: CD45RA+ positively selected. These TCRs come from a man younger than 35 in good health.

The rearrangement joins TRBV6-5 to TRBJ2-5; 12 bases map to TRBD2. J was trimmed by 4 bases and V by 0 bases; bases with no gene match: 3. CDR3 length equals 16 residues. Per germline, CDR1 MNHEY and CDR2 SVGAGI. CDR3 loop: CASSYSLAGGLETQYF. The CDR3 nucleotides read TGTGCCAGCAGTTACTCCCTAGCGGGGGGGCTAGAGACCCAGTACTTC.

The chain couples TRBV28 to TRBJ1-1, with D possibly TRBD1 on 5 matching bases. Trimming took off 5 bases at V and 6 bases at J, with 13 bases between the two ends. CDR1 and CDR2 (germline): MDHEN, SYDVKM. The CDR3 covers 13 residues. The CDR3 coding sequence is TGTGCCAGCAGTAGAGGGGCGGAGGCTGAAGCTTTCTTT. Its protein is CASSRGAEAEAFF.

The rearrangement links TRBV5-1 to TRBJ2-3; 8 bases match TRBD2. The CDR3 consists of 17 residues. J gave up 0 bases and V 0 bases, and 6 bases lay outside the gene matches. Germline values: CDR1 SGHRS, CDR2 YFSETQ. The CDR3 DNA reads as TGCGCCAGCAGCTTGGGTCTAGCGGGCGCTAGCACAGATACGCAGTATTTT. Protein: CASSLGLAGASTDTQYF.

J is TRBJ2-7 and V is TRBV5-1; 7 bases line up with TRBD1. Germline assignment: CDR1 SGHRS and CDR2 YFSETQ. The CDR3 length is 15 residues. Trimming took 3 bases from V and 1 from J; bases not matched to a gene: 7. The CDR3, as DNA: TGCGCCAGCAGCTCCAGACAGGGTGGGTCCTACGAGCAGTACTTC. Protein sequence: CASSSRQGGSYEQYF.

The V gene is TRBV29-1, the J gene TRBJ2-2, with 10 nucleotides matching TRBD2. V lost 4 bases to trimming and J lost 5 bases; unmatched junction nucleotides: 7. Germline loops: CDR1 SQVTM, CDR2 ANQGSEA. The CDR3 spans 15 residues. CDR3 sequence (DNA): TGCAGCGTTGGCCTCACTAGCGGGAATACCGGGGAGCTGTTTTTT. Amino acid sequence: CSVGLTSGNTGELFF.

The CDR3 DNA follows: TGTGCCAGCTCACGTGAGGTCGGGAACACTGAAGCTTTCTTT. This translates into CASSREVGNTEAFF. The genes are TRBV18 and TRBJ1-1; D unclear. This CDR3 contains 14 residues. CDR1 KGHSH and CDR2 LQKENI come from the germline V gene. The V and J ends lost 4 bases and 1 base respectively, with 10 bases between them.

The chain carries TRBV21-1 and TRBJ2-2; the table's D gene call, TRBD2, was not cross checked with the DNA. TRBV21-1 is a pseudogene. CDR3 length equals 14 residues. DNA for the CDR3: TGTGCCGGGGAGACGGGTTTCATAACCGGGGAGCTGTTTTTT. This sequence encodes CAGETGFITGELFF.

In the case of this clone: Other nucleotide sequences in the sample specify the same CDR3. The genes are TRBV11-2 and TRBJ2-7; 9 bases match TRBD2. The germline CDR1 and CDR2 sequences are SGHAT and FQNNGV. This CDR3 has 14 amino acids. Trimming removed 5 bases from V and 0 bases from J; junction bases left unmatched: 2. CDR3 bases: TGTGCCAGCAGCCTAGCGGGGCTCTCCTACGAGCAGTACTTC. Protein product: CASSLAGLSYEQYF.

The genes are TRBV2 and TRBJ1-1; D gene unclear. Per germline, CDR1 SNHLY and CDR2 FYNNEI. The CDR3 totals 14 residues. V was pared by 7 bases and J by 1 base, with 13 bases between. CDR3 in DNA: TGTGCCAGCACCACGGAGGGCACGAACACTGAAGCTTTCTTT. It specifies CASTTEGTNTEAFF.

In regard to this clone: The same CDR3 is also encoded by other DNA sequences in this sample. The CDR3 reads CASSLRANTEAFF. For the CDR3, the DNA is TGTGCCAGCAGCTTACGGGCCAACACTGAAGCTTTCTTT. The V and J genes are TRBV7-3 and TRBJ1-1; the D is unclear. Per germline, CDR1 SGHTA and CDR2 FQGTGA. Deletions cut 2 bases from V and 2 bases from J, with 6 bases between. This CDR3 spans 13 amino acids.

V and J are TRBV29-1 and TRBJ1-5, with 7 bases lining up with TRBD1. Unmatched junction bases numbered 3, after V lost 6 bases and J lost 1 base. The germline CDR1 and CDR2 sequences are SQVTM and ANQGSEA. This CDR3 contains 13 residues. DNA of the CDR3: TGCAGCGTGTGGGACAGAAGCAATCAGCCCCAGCATTTT. Protein sequence: CSVWDRSNQPQHF.

The chain joins TRBV10-3 to TRBJ1-2; 9 nucleotides align to TRBD1. V was pared by 3 bases and J by 3 bases, with 5 bases of the junction left unmatched. This CDR3 contains 15 residues. Germline CDR1 reads ENHRY; CDR2 reads SYGVKD. CDR3 in amino acids: CAISDPGQGDYGYTF. As DNA, the CDR3 is TGTGCCATCAGTGATCCGGGACAGGGCGACTATGGCTACACCTTC.

This clone appeared a few times. The chain carries TRBV19 and TRBJ2-2; D call uncertain. The germline CDR1 and CDR2 sequences are LNHDA and SQIVND (reference sequence). V lost 1 base, J lost 0 bases, and 9 bases lay in between. This CDR3 is built from 16 residues. The CDR3 DNA follows: TGTGCCAGTAGTATAGGGAGAGCAGCGAACACCGGGGAGCTGTTTTTT. This sequence encodes CASSIGRAANTGELFF.

The V call is TRBV7-6, the J call TRBJ2-1; TRBD1 matches at 12 bases. The CDR3 covers 16 residues. CDR1 is SGHVS, CDR2 FNYEAQ, per germline. V dropped 2 bases and J dropped 6; count of bases not matched to a gene: 5. This CDR3 is CASSLTGTGGSNEQFF. The DNA of the CDR3 is TGTGCCAGCAGCTTAACCGGGACAGGGGGCTCCAATGAGCAGTTCTTC.

V usage is TRBV7-3 and J usage is TRBJ2-3; 7 bases are a match to TRBD2. CDR3 length equals 15 residues. The V gene end was trimmed by 2 bases and the J gene end by 4 bases; junction bases not matched to a gene: 6. Per the germline V gene, CDR1 is SGHTA and CDR2 is FQGTGA. The CDR3 is CASSLYPGGADTQYF. As DNA, the CDR3 is TGTGCCAGCAGCTTATACCCTGGGGGGGCAGATACGCAGTATTTT.

V is TRBV5-1 and J is TRBJ2-7, with 12 bases fitting TRBD1. V gave up 2 bases and J gave up 6 bases; unmatched junction bases: 6. Germline CDR1 and CDR2: SGHRS and YFSETQ. This CDR3 is built from 15 residues. CDR3: CASSFPGQGASEQYF. The CDR3 DNA reads as TGCGCCAGCAGCTTCCCGGGACAGGGGGCATCCGAGCAGTACTTC.